This TCR beta chain stems from a study of T cells expressing NK-cell markers. Whole-study context: Investigators obtained TCR beta repertoires from sorted CD3+CD56+NKG2C+, CD3+CD56+NKG2C- and CD3+CD56-NKG2C+ T cells. Eight donors were sequenced, seven testing HCMV-seropositive and one testing seronegative.

In the case of this clonotype: The antigen remains undetermined.

Study-level findings and limits: Nothing established the HCMV specificity of expanded NKG2C+ T cell clones.

CDR3 length equals 12 residues. Germline values: CDR1 LNHDA, CDR2 SQIVND (reference sequence). After re-calling the 5' RACE reads, TCRdb lists one entry per CDR3 protein, DNA absent. The sample table includes roughly 390,000 distinct CDR3 sequences. The chain recombines TRBV19 with TRBJ2-1; TCRdb proposes TRBD2, but this gene call is untestable without DNA. Sequenced: blood T cells: a sorted CD56 or NKG2C T cell subset, CD4+ or CD8+ T cells, or bulk PBMC T cells (not recorded which). The sequence derives from a man aged 18-75 years in good health. CDR3: CASRGTFNEQFF.